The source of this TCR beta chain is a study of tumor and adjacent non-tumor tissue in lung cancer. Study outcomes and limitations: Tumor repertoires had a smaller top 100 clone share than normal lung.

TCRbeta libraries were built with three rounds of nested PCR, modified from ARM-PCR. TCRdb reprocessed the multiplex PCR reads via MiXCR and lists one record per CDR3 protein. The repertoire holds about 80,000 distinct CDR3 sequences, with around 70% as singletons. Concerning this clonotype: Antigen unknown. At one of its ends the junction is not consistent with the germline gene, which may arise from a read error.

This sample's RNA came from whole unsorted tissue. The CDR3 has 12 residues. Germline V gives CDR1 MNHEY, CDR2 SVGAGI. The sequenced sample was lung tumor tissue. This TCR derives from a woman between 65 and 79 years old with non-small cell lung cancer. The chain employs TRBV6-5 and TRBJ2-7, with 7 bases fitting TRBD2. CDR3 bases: TGTACCAGCGGGGCCTTTCTCCGTGAAGAGTACTTC. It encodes CTSGAFLREEYF.